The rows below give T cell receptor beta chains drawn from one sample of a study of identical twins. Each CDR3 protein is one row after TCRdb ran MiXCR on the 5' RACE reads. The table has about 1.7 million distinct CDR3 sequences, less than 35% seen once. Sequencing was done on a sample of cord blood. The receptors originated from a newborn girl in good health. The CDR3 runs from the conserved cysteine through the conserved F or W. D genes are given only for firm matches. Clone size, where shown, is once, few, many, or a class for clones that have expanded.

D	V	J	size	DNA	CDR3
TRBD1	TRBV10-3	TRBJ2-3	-	TGTGCCATCAGTGAGTCGGGGGGGACAGGGAGGACAGATACGCAGTATTTT	CAISESGGTGRTDTQYF
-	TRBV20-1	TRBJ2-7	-	TGCAGTGCTAGCTACCGGCCGGACTACGAGCAGTACTTC	CSASYRPDYEQYF
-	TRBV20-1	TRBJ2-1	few	TGCAGTGCTAGGACTAACAATGAGCAGTTCTTC	CSARTNNEQFF
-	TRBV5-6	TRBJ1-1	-	TGTGCCAGGAGCTTGCGTCAGGACACTGAAGCTTTCTTT	CARSLRQDTEAFF
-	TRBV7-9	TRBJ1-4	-	TGTGCCAGCAGCTTAGCGTCCAGGGTGGGTGAAAAACTGTTTTTT	CASSLASRVGEKLFF
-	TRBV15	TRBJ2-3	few	TGTGCCACCAGCCCCCGGGACAGCACAGATACGCAGTATTTT	CATSPRDSTDTQYF
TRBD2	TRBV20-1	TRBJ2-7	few	TGCAGTGCTAGAGAGTTAGCGGGGGTATCCTACGAGCAGTACTTC	CSARELAGVSYEQYF
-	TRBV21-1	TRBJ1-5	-	TGTGCCAGCAGCAAAGATAGCGAGGGACAGGGTAATCAGCCCCAGCATTTT	CASSKDSEGQGNQPQHF
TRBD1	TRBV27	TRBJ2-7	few	TGTGCCAGCAGTTTTCTAGGGACAGGGGGCGAGCAGTACTTC	CASSFLGTGGEQYF
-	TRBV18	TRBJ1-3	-	TGTGCCAGCTCACCAAAGGGCGTGCGAAACACCATATATTTT	CASSPKGVRNTIYF
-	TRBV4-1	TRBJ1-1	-	TGCGCCAGCAGCCAAGTAGCGGGAGGGGCTGAAGCTTTCTTT	CASSQVAGGAEAFF
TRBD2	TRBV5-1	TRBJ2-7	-	TGCGCCAGCAGCAAGGGACTAGCGAGCTCCTACAATGAGCAGTACTTC	CASSKGLASSYNEQYF
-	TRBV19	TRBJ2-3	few	TGTGCCAGTAGTATCCTCCCAGGGCCAGATACGCAGTATTTT	CASSILPGPDTQYF
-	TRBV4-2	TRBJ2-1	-	TGTGCCAGCAGCCAAGATACCCTTGTGGTAGCGGACAATGAGCAGTTCTTC	CASSQDTLVVADNEQFF
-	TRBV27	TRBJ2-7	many	TGTGCCAGCAGTTTAGTGGGCAGGCTCTACGAGCAGTACTTC	CASSLVGRLYEQYF
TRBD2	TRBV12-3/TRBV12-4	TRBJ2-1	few	TGTGCCAGCAGTTTTCCTCCGCTTGGTGCGGGAGGGCCGCACTACAATGAGCAGTTCTTC	CASSFPPLGAGGPHYNEQFF
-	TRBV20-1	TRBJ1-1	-	TGCAGTGCTAGAGGCCTCGGGACGCCAATGAACACTGAAGCTTTCTTT	CSARGLGTPMNTEAFF
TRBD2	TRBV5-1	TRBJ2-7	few	TGCGCCAGCAGCTTCGGGTTTTGGGGAGGGTCCTACGAGCAGTACTTC	CASSFGFWGGSYEQYF
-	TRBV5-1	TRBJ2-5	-	TGCGCCAGCAGACCTGCCGGGGTGGCGGAGACCCAGTACTTC	CASRPAGVAETQYF
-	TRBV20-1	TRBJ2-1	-	TGCAGTGCTAGCGGGACAAGCTCCTGCAATGAGCAGTTCTTC	CSASGTSSCNEQFF
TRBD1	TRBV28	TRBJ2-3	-	TGTGCCAGCAGTCGACTGGGACAGGGTGGCACAGATACGCAGTATTTT	CASSRLGQGGTDTQYF
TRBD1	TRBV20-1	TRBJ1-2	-	TGCAGTGCCCCGGACAGGGCGGTAGGCTACACCTTC	CSAPDRAVGYTF
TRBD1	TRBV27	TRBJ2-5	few	TGTGCCAGCAGTTATCAGGACAGGGGGCAAGAGACCCAGTACTTC	CASSYQDRGQETQYF
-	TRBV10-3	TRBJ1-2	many	TGTGCCATCAGGACGGACAGCGGCTATGGCTACACCTTC	CAIRTDSGYGYTF
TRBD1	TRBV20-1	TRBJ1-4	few	TGCAGTGCGGCGGGGACAGGGGATGAAAAACTGTTTTTT	CSAAGTGDEKLFF
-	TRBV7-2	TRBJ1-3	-	TGTGCCAGCAGTTTGGTCGGAGGAAGTGGAAACACCATATATTTT	CASSLVGGSGNTIYF
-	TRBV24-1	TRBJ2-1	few	TGTGCCACCAGTGAAAAGACTAGCTCCTACAATGAGCAGTTCTTC	CATSEKTSSYNEQFF
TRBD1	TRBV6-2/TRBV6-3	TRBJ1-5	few	TGTGCCAGCAGGTCCGGACAGGTCGGCAATCAGCCCCAGCATTTT	CASRSGQVGNQPQHF
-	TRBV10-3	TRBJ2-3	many	TGTGCCATCGGAGCGGCAGATACGCAGTATTTT	CAIGAADTQYF
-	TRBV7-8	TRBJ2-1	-	TGTGCCAGCAGCTTAGTAGTAGGGCTAGCGACATACAATGAGCAGTTCTTC	CASSLVVGLATYNEQFF
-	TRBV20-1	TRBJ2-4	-	TGCAGTGCAGCCCTGTCACTCCCCCTTCAGTACTTC	CSAALSLPLQYF
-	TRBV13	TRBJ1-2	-	TGTGCCAGCAGCTTAGTTTGGGGGCGACCCTATGAGGGCTGCACCTTC	CASSLVWGRPYEGCTF
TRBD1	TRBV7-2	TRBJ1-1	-	TGTGCCAGCAGTCCTGGACAGGGCTACATGAACACTGAAGCTTTCTTT	CASSPGQGYMNTEAFF
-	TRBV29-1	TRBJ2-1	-	TGCAGCTACAGGGAGCCGTACTACAATGAGCAGTTCTTC	CSYREPYYNEQFF
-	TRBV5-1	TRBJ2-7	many	TGCGCCAGCAGCTTGAGCCAGGGTTTGTCCTACGAGCAGTACTTC	CASSLSQGLSYEQYF
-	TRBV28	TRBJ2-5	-	TGTGCCAGCAGTTTCAGACGGGCACCTCAAGAGACCCAGTACTTC	CASSFRRAPQETQYF
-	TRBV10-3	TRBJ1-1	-	TGTGCCATCAGTGAGTCGATTAGGGCCACTGAAGCTTTCTTT	CAISESIRATEAFF
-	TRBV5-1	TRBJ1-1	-	TGCGCCAGCAGCTTGTTGGGATTACCTCAAGTGAACACTGAAGCTTTCTTT	CASSLLGLPQVNTEAFF
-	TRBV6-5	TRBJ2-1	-	TGTGCCAGCGCCCTTGGGGGCTACAATGAGCAGTTCTTC	CASALGGYNEQFF
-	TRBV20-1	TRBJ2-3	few	TGCAGTGCTAGCCCCAGGCTCTACGATACGCAGTATTTT	CSASPRLYDTQYF
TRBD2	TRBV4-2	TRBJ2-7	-	TGTGCCAGCAGCCAAGGATGGACTAGCGGGAGTCGGGAGCAGTACTTC	CASSQGWTSGSREQYF
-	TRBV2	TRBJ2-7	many	TGTGCCAGCAGCTCCTGGACGAGCTCCTACGAGCAGTACTTC	CASSSWTSSYEQYF
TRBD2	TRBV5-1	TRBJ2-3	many	TGCGCCAGCAGCACTGGACTAGCAGATACGCAGTATTTT	CASSTGLADTQYF
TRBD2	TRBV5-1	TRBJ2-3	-	TGCGCCAGCAGCTTGACTAGCGGGGGGATTAGCACAGATACGCAGTATTTT	CASSLTSGGISTDTQYF
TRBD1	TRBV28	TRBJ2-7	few	TGTGCCAGCAGTGGGGAAGACAGGGCCTCCTACGAGCAGTACTTC	CASSGEDRASYEQYF
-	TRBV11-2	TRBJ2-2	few	TGTGCCAGCAGCACCTATAGGGACAAGTTCGCGAACACCGGGGAGCTGTTTTTT	CASSTYRDKFANTGELFF
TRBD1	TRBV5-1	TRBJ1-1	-	TGCGCCAGCAGCTTAAATGGACAGGGGGACACTGAAGCTTTCTTT	CASSLNGQGDTEAFF
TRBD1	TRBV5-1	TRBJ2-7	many	TGCGCCAGCAGCAGGGACAGTTCCTCCTACGAGCAGTACTTC	CASSRDSSSYEQYF
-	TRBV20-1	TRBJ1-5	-	TGCAGTGCTAACCCGGGACAACTTAGGAATCAGCCCCAGCATTTT	CSANPGQLRNQPQHF
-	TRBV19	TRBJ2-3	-	TGTGCCAGTAAACGGAGAGATACGCAGTATTTT	CASKRRDTQYF
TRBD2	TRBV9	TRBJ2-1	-	TGTGCCAGCAGCGTAGCTAGCGGGGGCCACCAAGAGACCCAGTTCTTC	CASSVASGGHQETQFF
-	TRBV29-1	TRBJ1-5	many	TGCAGCGTTGGCCAGGTCAATCAGCCCCAGCATTTT	CSVGQVNQPQHF
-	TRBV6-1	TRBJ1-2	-	TGTGCCAGCAGTGAGGTTTCCGCAGGGCTCTATGGCTACACCTTC	CASSEVSAGLYGYTF
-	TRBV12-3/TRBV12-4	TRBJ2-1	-	TGTGCCAGCTCTCGGGTCACGGACAATGAGCAGTTCTTC	CASSRVTDNEQFF
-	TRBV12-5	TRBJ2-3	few	TGTGCTAGTGGGTACGGGCAGACAGATACGCAGTATTTT	CASGYGQTDTQYF
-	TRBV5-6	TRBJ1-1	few	TGTGCCAGCAGCTTGTACGGGGGGCCCAACACTGAAGCTTTCTTT	CASSLYGGPNTEAFF
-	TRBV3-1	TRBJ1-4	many	TGTGCCAGCAGCCACCGACAGACTAATGAAAAACTGTTTTTT	CASSHRQTNEKLFF
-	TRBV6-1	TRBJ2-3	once	TGTGCCAGCAGTGAAGGGGGCTCACGTAGCGATACGCAGTATTTT	CASSEGGSRSDTQYF
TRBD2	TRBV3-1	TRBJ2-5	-	TGTGCCAGCAGCCAAGCGGGAGGGCTTCAGGAGACCCAGTACTTC	CASSQAGGLQETQYF
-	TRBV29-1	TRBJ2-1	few	TGCAGCGTTGAATTTACTAGTGGCTACAATGAGCAGTTCTTC	CSVEFTSGYNEQFF